This T cell receptor (beta chain) was profiled in a study of blood T cell repertoires in COVID-19. Study details: The analysed material was cDNA or gDNA that came from T cells, B-cell-depleted T cells, or PBMCs.

Original analysis: Estimated nucleated cell counts came from reference gene primer amplification. Produced via immunoSEQ multiplex PCR; TCRdb's table is partial and in-frame only. That table gives V, J and clone size, and the DNA gave D and trimming. The repertoire holds about 250,000 clones, about 84% seen once, with roughly 5.2% in the top ten. The CDR3 is 10 amino acids. Trimming took 11 bases from V and 2 from J, leaving 6 bases between them. The V gene's germline CDR1 is SGHNT and CDR2 YENEEA. Sequencing was done on a sample of peripheral blood. The sequence was obtained from a woman older than 75 with COVID-19, enrolled during active disease. This rearrangement joins TRBV11-3 to TRBJ1-1; D is undetermined. This CDR3 reads CALLNTEAFF. CDR3 DNA: TGTGCCTTACTTAACACTGAAGCTTTCTTT.